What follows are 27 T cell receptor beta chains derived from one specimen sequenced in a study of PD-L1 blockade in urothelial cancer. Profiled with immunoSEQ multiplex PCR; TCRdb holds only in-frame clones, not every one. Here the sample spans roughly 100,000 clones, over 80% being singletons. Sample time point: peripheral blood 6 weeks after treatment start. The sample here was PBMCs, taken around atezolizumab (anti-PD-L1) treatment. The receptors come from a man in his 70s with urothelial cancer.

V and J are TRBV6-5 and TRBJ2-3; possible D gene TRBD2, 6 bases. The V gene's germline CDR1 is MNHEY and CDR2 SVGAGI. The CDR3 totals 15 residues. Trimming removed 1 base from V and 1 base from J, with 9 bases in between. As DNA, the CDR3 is TGTGCCAGCAGTTACTACGGAGGGGGCACAGATACGCAGTATTTT. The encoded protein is CASSYYGGGTDTQYF.

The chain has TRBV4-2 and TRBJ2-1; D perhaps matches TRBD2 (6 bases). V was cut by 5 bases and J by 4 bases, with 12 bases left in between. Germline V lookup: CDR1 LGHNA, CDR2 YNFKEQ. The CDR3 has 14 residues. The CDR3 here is CASSGRGRYNEQFF. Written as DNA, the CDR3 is TGTGCCAGCAGCGGGCGGGGCCGTTACAATGAGCAGTTCTTC.

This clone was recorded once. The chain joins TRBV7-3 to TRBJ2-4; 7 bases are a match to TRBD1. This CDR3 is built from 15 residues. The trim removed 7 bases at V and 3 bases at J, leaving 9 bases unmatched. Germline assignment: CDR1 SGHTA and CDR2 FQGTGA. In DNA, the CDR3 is TGTGCCAGCAACCCGACGAGACAGGGCAAAAACATTCAGTACTTC. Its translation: CASNPTRQGKNIQYF. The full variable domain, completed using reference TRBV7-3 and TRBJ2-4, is GAGVSQTPSNKVTEKGKYVELRCDPISGHTALYWYRQSLGQGPEFLIYFQGTGAADDSGLPNDRFFAVRPEGSVSTLKIQRTERGDSAVYLCASNPTRQGKNIQYFGAGTRLSVL.

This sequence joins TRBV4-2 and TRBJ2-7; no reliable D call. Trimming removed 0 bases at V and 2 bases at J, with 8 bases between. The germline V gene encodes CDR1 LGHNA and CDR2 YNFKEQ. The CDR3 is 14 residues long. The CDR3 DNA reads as TGTGCCAGCAGCCAAGAAACGGAGACCTACGAGCAGTACTTC. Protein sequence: CASSQETETYEQYF.

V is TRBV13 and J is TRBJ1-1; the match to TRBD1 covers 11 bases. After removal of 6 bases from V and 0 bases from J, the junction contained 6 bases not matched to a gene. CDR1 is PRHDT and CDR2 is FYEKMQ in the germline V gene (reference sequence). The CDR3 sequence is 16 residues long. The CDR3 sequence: CASRRTGGQVNTEAFF. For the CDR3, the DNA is TGTGCCAGCAGACGGACAGGGGGCCAAGTGAACACTGAAGCTTTCTTT.

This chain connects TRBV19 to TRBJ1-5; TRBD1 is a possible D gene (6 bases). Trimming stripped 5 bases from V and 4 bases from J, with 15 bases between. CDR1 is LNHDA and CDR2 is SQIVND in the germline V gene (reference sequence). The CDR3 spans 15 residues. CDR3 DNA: TGTGCCAGTAGTCCCGCCCACAGGGAGAATCAGCCCCAGCATTTT. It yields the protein CASSPAHRENQPQHF.

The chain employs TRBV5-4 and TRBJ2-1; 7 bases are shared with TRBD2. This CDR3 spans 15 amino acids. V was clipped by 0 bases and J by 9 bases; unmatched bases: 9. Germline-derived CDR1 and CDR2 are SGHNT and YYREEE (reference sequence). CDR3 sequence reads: CASSLALASSGEQFF. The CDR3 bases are TGTGCCAGCAGCTTGGCACTAGCGTCGTCTGGTGAGCAGTTCTTC. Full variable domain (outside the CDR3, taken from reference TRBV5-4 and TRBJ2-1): ETGVTQSPTHLIKTRGQQVTLRCSSQSGHNTVSWYQQALGQGPQFIFQYYREEENGRGNFPPRFSGLQFPNYSSELNVNALELDDSALYLCASSLALASSGEQFFGPGTRLTVL.

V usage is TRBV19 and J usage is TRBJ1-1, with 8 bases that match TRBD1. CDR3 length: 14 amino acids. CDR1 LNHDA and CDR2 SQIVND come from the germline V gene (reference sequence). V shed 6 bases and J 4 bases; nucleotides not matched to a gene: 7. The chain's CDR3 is CASSLGQGGTEAFF. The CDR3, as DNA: TGTGCCAGTAGCCTTGGACAGGGTGGCACTGAAGCTTTCTTT.

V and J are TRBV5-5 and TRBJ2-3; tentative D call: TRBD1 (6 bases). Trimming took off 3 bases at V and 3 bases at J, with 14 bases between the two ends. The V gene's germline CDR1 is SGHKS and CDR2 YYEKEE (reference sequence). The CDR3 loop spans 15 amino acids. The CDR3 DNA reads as TGTGCCAGCAGCTCTATCACAGGGAAGACAGATACGCAGTATTTT. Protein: CASSSITGKTDTQYF. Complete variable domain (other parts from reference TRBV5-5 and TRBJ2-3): DAGVTQSPTHLIKTRGQQVTLRCSPISGHKSVSWYQQVLGQGPQFIFQYYEKEERGRGNFPDRFSARQFPNYSSELNVNALLLGDSALYLCASSSITGKTDTQYFGPGTRLTVL.

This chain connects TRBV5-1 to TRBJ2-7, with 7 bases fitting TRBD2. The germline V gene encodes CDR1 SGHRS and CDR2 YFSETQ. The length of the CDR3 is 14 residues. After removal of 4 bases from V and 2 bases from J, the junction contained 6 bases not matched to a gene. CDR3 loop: CASSTSGTTYEQYF. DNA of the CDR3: TGCGCCAGCAGCACATCCGGGACTACCTACGAGCAGTACTTC. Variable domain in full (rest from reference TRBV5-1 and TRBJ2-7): KAGVTQTPRYLIKTRGQQVTLSCSPISGHRSVSWYQQTPGQGLQFLFEYFSETQRNKGNFPGRFSGRQFSNSRSEMNVSTLELGDSALYLCASSTSGTTYEQYFGPGTRLTVT.

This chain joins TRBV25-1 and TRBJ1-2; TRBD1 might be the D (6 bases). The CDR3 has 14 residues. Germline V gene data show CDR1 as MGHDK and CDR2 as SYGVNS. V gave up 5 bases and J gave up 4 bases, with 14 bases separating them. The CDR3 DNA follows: TGTGCCAGCAGTTCCCGTACAGGGTTCTATGGCTACACCTTC. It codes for CASSSRTGFYGYTF.

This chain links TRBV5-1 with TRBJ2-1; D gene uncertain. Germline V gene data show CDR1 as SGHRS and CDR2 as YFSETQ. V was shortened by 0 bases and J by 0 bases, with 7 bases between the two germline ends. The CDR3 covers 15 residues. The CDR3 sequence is CASSLAYSSYNEQFF. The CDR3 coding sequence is TGCGCCAGCAGCTTGGCGTACTCCTCCTACAATGAGCAGTTCTTC.

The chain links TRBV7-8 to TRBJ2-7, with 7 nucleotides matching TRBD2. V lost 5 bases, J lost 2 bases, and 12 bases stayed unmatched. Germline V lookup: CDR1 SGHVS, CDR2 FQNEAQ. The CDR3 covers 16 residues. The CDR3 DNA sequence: TGTGCCAGCAGCCCGGGCCCACTAGCGCAAGCCTACGAGCAGTACTTC. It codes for CASSPGPLAQAYEQYF.

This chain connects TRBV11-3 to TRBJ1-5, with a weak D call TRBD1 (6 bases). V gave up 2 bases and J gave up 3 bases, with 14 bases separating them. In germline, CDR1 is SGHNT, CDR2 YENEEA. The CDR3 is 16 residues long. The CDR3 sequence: CASSLNLTGSNQPQHF. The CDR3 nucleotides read TGTGCCAGCAGCTTAAACCTTACAGGGTCCAATCAGCCCCAGCATTTT.

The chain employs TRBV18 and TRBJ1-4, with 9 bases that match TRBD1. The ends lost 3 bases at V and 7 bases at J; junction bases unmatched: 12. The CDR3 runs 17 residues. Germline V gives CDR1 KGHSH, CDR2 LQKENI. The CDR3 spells CASSPNRDRDIGEKLFF. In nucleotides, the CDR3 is TGTGCCAGCTCACCGAACCGGGACAGGGATATAGGTGAAAAACTGTTTTTT.

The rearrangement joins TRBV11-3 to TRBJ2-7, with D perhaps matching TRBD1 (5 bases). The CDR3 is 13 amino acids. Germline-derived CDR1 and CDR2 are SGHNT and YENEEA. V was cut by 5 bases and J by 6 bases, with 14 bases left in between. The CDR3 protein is CASSLDSFSEQYF. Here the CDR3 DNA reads TGTGCCAGCAGCCTCGACAGTTTTTCCGAGCAGTACTTC.

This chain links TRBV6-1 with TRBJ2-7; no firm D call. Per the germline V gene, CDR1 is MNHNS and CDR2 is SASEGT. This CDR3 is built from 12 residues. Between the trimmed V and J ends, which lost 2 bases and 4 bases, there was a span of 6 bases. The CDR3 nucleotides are TGTGCCAGCAGTGAAATCTTGTACGAGCAGTACTTC. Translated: CASSEILYEQYF.

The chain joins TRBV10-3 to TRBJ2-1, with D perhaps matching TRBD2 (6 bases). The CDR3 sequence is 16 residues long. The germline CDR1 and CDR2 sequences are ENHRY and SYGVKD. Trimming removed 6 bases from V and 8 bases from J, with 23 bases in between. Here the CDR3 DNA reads TGTGCCATCAGGCAAGCGGTGACGGGAGAGGGCGATGAGCAGTTCTTC. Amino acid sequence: CAIRQAVTGEGDEQFF.

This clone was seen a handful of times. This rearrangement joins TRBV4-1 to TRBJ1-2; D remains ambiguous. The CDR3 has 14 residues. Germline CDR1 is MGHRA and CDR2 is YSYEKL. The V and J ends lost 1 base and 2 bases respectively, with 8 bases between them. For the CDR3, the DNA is TGCGCCAGCAGCCAAGTCGGGGAAAACTATGGCTACACCTTC. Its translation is CASSQVGENYGYTF.

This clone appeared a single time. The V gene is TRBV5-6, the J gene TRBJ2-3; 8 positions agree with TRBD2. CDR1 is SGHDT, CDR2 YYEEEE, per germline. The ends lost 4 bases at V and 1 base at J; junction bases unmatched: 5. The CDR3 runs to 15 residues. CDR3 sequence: CASSTELAGTDTQYF. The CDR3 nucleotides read TGTGCCAGCAGCACTGAACTAGCGGGCACAGATACGCAGTATTTT.

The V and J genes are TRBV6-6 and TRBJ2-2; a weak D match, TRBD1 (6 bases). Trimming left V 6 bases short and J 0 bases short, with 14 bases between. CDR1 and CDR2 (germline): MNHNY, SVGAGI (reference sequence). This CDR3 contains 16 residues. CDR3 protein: CASRPPGQSNTGELFF. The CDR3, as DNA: TGTGCCAGCAGACCCCCGGGACAATCGAACACCGGGGAGCTGTTTTTT.

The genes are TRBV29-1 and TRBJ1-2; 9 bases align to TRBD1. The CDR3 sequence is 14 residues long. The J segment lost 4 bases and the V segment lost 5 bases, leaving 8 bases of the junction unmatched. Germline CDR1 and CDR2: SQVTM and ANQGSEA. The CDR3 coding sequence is TGCAGCGTTATCGGACAGGGGTCTTTCTATGGCTACACCTTC. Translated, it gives CSVIGQGSFYGYTF.

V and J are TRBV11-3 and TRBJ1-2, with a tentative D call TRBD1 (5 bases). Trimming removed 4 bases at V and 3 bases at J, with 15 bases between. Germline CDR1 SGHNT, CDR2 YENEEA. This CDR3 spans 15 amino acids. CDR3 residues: CASSSRRGSYYGYTF. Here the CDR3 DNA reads TGTGCCAGCAGCTCACGGCGGGGCAGCTACTATGGCTACACCTTC.

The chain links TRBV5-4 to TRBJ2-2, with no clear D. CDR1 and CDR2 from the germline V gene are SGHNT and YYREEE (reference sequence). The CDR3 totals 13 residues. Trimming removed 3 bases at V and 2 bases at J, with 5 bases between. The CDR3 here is CASSSLNTGELFF. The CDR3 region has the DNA TGTGCCAGCAGCTCTCTAAACACCGGGGAGCTGTTTTTT.

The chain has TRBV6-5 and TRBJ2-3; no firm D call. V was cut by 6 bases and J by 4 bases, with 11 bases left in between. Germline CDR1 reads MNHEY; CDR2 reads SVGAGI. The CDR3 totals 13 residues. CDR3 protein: CASRAKEADTQYF. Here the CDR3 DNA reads TGTGCCAGCAGAGCGAAAGAAGCAGATACGCAGTATTTT.

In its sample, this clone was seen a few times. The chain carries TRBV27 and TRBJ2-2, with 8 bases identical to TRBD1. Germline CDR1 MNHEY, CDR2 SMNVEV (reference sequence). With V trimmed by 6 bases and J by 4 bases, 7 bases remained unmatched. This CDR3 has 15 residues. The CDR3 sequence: CASSPGGEGTGELFF. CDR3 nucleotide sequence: TGTGCCAGCAGCCCAGGGGGCGAGGGCACCGGGGAGCTGTTTTTT.

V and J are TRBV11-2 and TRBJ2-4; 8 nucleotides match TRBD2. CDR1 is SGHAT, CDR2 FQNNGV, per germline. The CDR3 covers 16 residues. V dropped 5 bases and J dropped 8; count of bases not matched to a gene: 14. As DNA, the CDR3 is TGTGCCAGCAGCACCGGGACTAGACTAGGCTTACACATTCAGTACTTC. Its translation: CASSTGTRLGLHIQYF.